The next 21 T cell receptor beta chains were all read from a single sample in a study of cytomegalovirus exposure and HLA in healthy donors. Generated by immunoSEQ multiplex PCR, the TCRdb table keeps only in-frame clones and is missing some. The sample includes fewer than 90,000 clones, around 82% seen only once; the top ten take over 10%. Sample: PBMCs. The source is a woman younger than 35 in good health and CMV-seropositive.

J is TRBJ2-1 and V is TRBV18; D is unresolved. CDR1 and CDR2 from the germline V gene are KGHSH and LQKENI. V shed 2 bases and J shed 1 base, with 3 bases lying between them. CDR3 size: 13 residues. The chain's CDR3 is CASSPESYNEQFF. DNA of the CDR3: TGTGCCAGCTCACCAGAGTCCTACAATGAGCAGTTCTTC.

This clone was seen a single time. The chain couples TRBV7-3 to TRBJ2-7; 10 bases align to TRBD1. The CDR3 runs 18 residues. With 5 bases clipped from V and 2 bases from J, the junction kept 15 bases outside the gene matches. CDR1 and CDR2 from the germline V gene are SGHTA and FQGTGA. The CDR3 reads CASSPNGGTGEGTYEQYF. The CDR3 DNA follows: TGTGCCAGCAGCCCAAACGGGGGGACAGGGGAGGGCACCTACGAGCAGTACTTC.

V gene TRBV5-1 combines with J gene TRBJ2-3, with 15 bases that match TRBD2. This CDR3 has 16 amino acids. Per the germline V gene, CDR1 is SGHRS and CDR2 is YFSETQ. After removal of 3 bases from V and 6 bases from J, the junction contained 5 bases not matched to a gene. The DNA of the CDR3 is TGCGCCAGCAGCTGGACTAGCGGGGGGGTCTCGGATACGCAGTATTTT. It specifies CASSWTSGGVSDTQYF.

The chain combines TRBV9 with TRBJ2-7, with D possibly being TRBD1 (5 bases). The CDR3 is 14 residues long. V was trimmed by 5 bases and J by 5 bases, leaving 17 bases between them. CDR1 is SGDLS, CDR2 YYNGEE, per germline. The CDR3 nucleotides are TGTGCCAGCAGTCTCGAAGGGGTTAACCACGAGCAGTACTTC. It is translated as CASSLEGVNHEQYF.

The chain combines TRBV4-2 with TRBJ2-5, with 8 bases fitting TRBD2. Germline V gene lookup returns CDR1 LGHNA and CDR2 YNFKEQ. This CDR3 is built from 15 residues. V dropped 1 base and J dropped 2; count of bases not matched to a gene: 3. DNA for the CDR3: TGTGCCAGCAGCCAAGTACGGGGGGGGCAAGAGACCCAGTACTTC. Its translation is CASSQVRGGQETQYF.

This rearrangement joins TRBV2 to TRBJ1-6; 9 bases agree with TRBD1. Unmatched junction bases numbered 6, after V lost 5 bases and J lost 4 bases. Per germline, CDR1 SNHLY and CDR2 FYNNEI. The CDR3 is 16 amino acids. The CDR3 bases are TGTGCCAGCAGTATACGGGACAGGGCTTATAATTCACCCCTCCACTTT. Translated, it gives CASSIRDRAYNSPLHF.

J is TRBJ2-2 and V is TRBV7-6; TRBD2 agrees at 12 bases. V gave up 5 bases and J gave up 6 bases; unmatched junction bases: 7. CDR1 SGHVS and CDR2 FNYEAQ come from the germline V gene. The CDR3 sequence is 16 residues long. The CDR3 spells CASSLEASGGAGELFF. The DNA for the CDR3 is TGTGCCAGCAGCCTTGAGGCTAGCGGGGGGGCCGGGGAGCTGTTTTTT.

The chain employs TRBV5-1 and TRBJ2-1, with 10 bases that match TRBD1. V lost 0 bases, J lost 4 bases, and 4 bases stayed unmatched. Germline assignment: CDR1 SGHRS and CDR2 YFSETQ. The CDR3 has 16 residues. This CDR3 reads CASSLDGQGGYNEQFF. For the CDR3, the DNA is TGCGCCAGCAGCTTGGACGGACAGGGGGGATACAATGAGCAGTTCTTC. Combining the CDR3 with reference TRBV5-1 and TRBJ2-1 gives the whole variable domain KAGVTQTPRYLIKTRGQQVTLSCSPISGHRSVSWYQQTPGQGLQFLFEYFSETQRNKGNFPGRFSGRQFSNSRSEMNVSTLELGDSALYLCASSLDGQGGYNEQFFGPGTRLTVL.

The chain uses TRBV30 and TRBJ2-2, with 11 bases matching TRBD2. With V trimmed by 5 bases and J by 7 bases, 3 bases remained unmatched. There are 13 residues in the CDR3. CDR1 is GTSNPN and CDR2 is SVGIG in the germline V gene (reference sequence). This CDR3 is CAWELAGVGELFF. CDR3 coding DNA: TGTGCCTGGGAACTAGCGGGGGTCGGGGAGCTGTTTTTT.

This chain joins TRBV5-3 and TRBJ2-1, with TRBD1 matching over 9 bases. TRBV5-3 is noted as an ORF with a role that remains uncertain. The CDR3 loop spans 15 amino acids. V lost 4 bases and J lost 5; bases outside the gene matches: 7. The CDR3 DNA reads as TGTGCCAGAAGCGCCCGGGACAGGGCCCACAATGAGCAGTTCTTC. Its translation is CARSARDRAHNEQFF.

This clone showed up just once. This chain joins TRBV5-1 and TRBJ1-1; tentative D call: TRBD1 (6 bases). V lost 4 bases and J 2 bases, leaving 12 bases between the germline ends. The CDR3 is 14 residues long. Germline V gives CDR1 SGHRS, CDR2 YFSETQ. The CDR3 DNA reads TGCGCCAGCAGCATACTCGGGACAAACACTGAAGCTTTCTTT. It translates to CASSILGTNTEAFF.

The chain couples TRBV6-1 to TRBJ2-6; the D gene is possibly TRBD1 (6 bases). CDR1 MNHNS and CDR2 SASEGT come from the germline V gene. The V end lost 5 bases, the J end lost 6 bases, and 8 bases lay between the germline ends. The CDR3 length is 13 residues. The CDR3 sequence: CASSWGQANVLTF. In DNA, the CDR3 is TGTGCCAGCAGTTGGGGGCAGGCCAACGTCCTGACTTTC.

By share of the sample, this clone is medium-sized. The V call is TRBV4-2, the J call TRBJ1-2, with TRBD1 identical over 7 bases. From germline, CDR1 is LGHNA and CDR2 YNFKEQ. This CDR3 is 15 amino acids long. J gave up 4 bases and V 5 bases, and 10 bases lay outside the gene matches. The CDR3 DNA sequence: TGTGCCAGCAGCATTAAGGGGGCCTTAGGCTATGGCTACACCTTC. Protein sequence: CASSIKGALGYGYTF.

This chain connects TRBV27 to TRBJ1-2; TRBD1 agrees at 7 bases. Trimming cost V 2 bases and J 4 bases; bases outside gene matches: 4. The CDR3 runs 14 residues. CDR1 and CDR2 from the germline V gene are MNHEY and SMNVEV (reference sequence). The CDR3 loop reads CASSLRGQVYGYTF. The CDR3 DNA follows: TGTGCCAGCAGTTTACGAGGACAGGTCTATGGCTACACCTTC.

The rearrangement joins TRBV19 to TRBJ1-2, with 7 bases identical to TRBD1. Germline CDR1 is LNHDA and CDR2 is SQIVND (reference sequence). The CDR3 extends over 15 amino acids. V lost 6 bases and J lost 8; bases outside the gene matches: 15. The CDR3 region is CASSRTGAFIGGYTF. The CDR3 DNA is TGTGCCAGTAGCAGGACAGGCGCGTTTATTGGGGGCTACACCTTC. Full variable domain (remainder filled in from reference TRBV19 and TRBJ1-2): DGGITQSPKYLFRKEGQNVTLSCEQNLNHDAMYWYRQDPGQGLRLIYYSQIVNDFQKGDIAEGYSVSREKKESFPLTVTSAQKNPTAFYLCASSRTGAFIGGYTFGSGTRLTVV.

This sequence joins TRBV7-9 and TRBJ1-3, with D perhaps TRBD1 (6 bases). The germline CDR1 and CDR2 sequences are SEHNR and FQNEAQ (reference sequence). Trimming cost V 2 bases and J 0 bases, with 14 bases left between them. CDR3 length equals 17 residues. In nucleotides, the CDR3 is TGTGCCAGCAGCTTAACGCCCGCAGGGGCCTCTGGAAACACCATATATTTT. This gives the protein CASSLTPAGASGNTIYF. The full variable domain, its missing parts supplied by reference TRBV7-9 and TRBJ1-3, is DTGVSQNPRHKITKRGQNVTFRCDPISEHNRLYWYRQTLGQGPEFLTYFQNEAQLEKSRLLSDRFSAERPKGSFSTLEIQRTEQGDSAMYLCASSLTPAGASGNTIYFGEGSWLTVV.

The chain carries TRBV9 and TRBJ1-2; 7 bases are a match to TRBD1. Per germline, CDR1 SGDLS and CDR2 YYNGEE. V shed 0 bases, J shed 1 base, and the junction held 3 bases outside the gene matches. This CDR3 is built from 15 residues. The CDR3 here is CASSVGGDSNYGYTF. The DNA for the CDR3 is TGTGCCAGCAGCGTAGGGGGGGACAGTAACTATGGCTACACCTTC.

This clone showed up just once. The rearrangement links TRBV7-2 to TRBJ1-1; 9 nucleotides match TRBD1. Germline CDR1 reads SGHTA; CDR2 reads FQGNSA. This CDR3 is built from 18 residues. Trimming took 5 bases from V and 5 from J; bases not matched to a gene: 18. CDR3 in DNA: TGTGCCAGCAGCCGTCCATACGGAACAACAGGGGGCCTGACTGAAGCTTTCTTT. It translates to CASSRPYGTTGGLTEAFF. The full variable domain, rest sourced from reference TRBV7-2 and TRBJ1-1, is GAGVSQSPSNKVTEKGKDVELRCDPISGHTALYWYRQSLGQGLEFLIYFQGNSAPDKSGLPSDRFSAERTGGSVSTLTIQRTQQEDSAVYLCASSRPYGTTGGLTEAFFGQGTRLTVV.

The rearrangement uses TRBV5-1 and TRBJ2-1; weak D call: TRBD2 (7 bases). V dropped 2 bases and J dropped 10 bases, with 16 bases sitting between them. Germline V CDR1 and CDR2: SGHRS, YFSETQ. CDR3 length equals 14 residues. CDR3 nucleotides: TGCGCCAGCAGCTTTGGGGGGGCCTCTAAGGAGCAGTTCTTC. Translation: CASSFGGASKEQFF.

The chain employs TRBV19 and TRBJ1-6; TRBD1 might be the D (5 bases). Germline V gives CDR1 LNHDA, CDR2 SQIVND (reference sequence). The CDR3 sequence is 15 residues long. V lost 4 bases and J 0 bases, leaving 7 bases between the germline ends. As DNA, the CDR3 is TGTGCCAGTAGTAGACAGTACTCCTATAATTCACCCCTCCACTTT. Its translation is CASSRQYSYNSPLHF.

The V and J genes are TRBV28 and TRBJ2-1; D gene unclear. CDR1 is MDHEN, CDR2 SYDVKM, per germline. This CDR3 has 14 residues. The V end was cut by 2 bases, the J end by 0 bases, with 5 bases between. The CDR3 DNA is TGTGCCAGCAGTTTACAGAACTCCTACAATGAGCAGTTCTTC. Its protein is CASSLQNSYNEQFF.